The source of this T cell receptor (beta chain) is a study of control samples from healthy donors and cancer patients. Comment on this clone: The junction and the germline gene differ at one end; a read error may be behind it.

Assay used: immunoSEQ multiplex PCR; TCRdb lists only in-frame clones, some missing. The sample consists of 120,000 to 150,000 clones, around 90% of them appearing once. The sequence derives from a man younger than 40 in good health. The sample consisted of blood.

The DNA for the CDR3 is TGTGCCAGCAGCCCTTCGCCCCAGGGGAGGCCTGCTTTC. Its protein is CASSPSPQGRPAF. This rearrangement joins TRBV13 to TRBJ1-2; weak D call: TRBD1 (6 bases). The CDR3 covers 13 residues. Germline assignment: CDR1 PRHDT and CDR2 FYEKMQ (reference sequence).